The 15 T cell receptor beta chains reported below all come from one sample, sequenced in a study of tumor-infiltrating lymphocytes in primary liver carcinoma. cDNA specific to TCR beta was made from 500 to 650 ng of total RNA, with a constant-region primer employed for priming. Construction of TCR beta libraries relied on three successive nested multiplex PCR rounds employing slightly modified ARM-PCR. A C-beta reverse primer and TRBV1-TRBV30 forward primers served in each of the first two PCR rounds, at 9 to 11 cycles apiece. In TCRdb, the multiplex PCR reads were re-called with MiXCR into one record per CDR3 protein. The sample has more than 150,000 distinct CDR3 sequences; 60% are singletons. The source of the blood RNA was unsorted whole blood, and germline DNA was extracted as well. The material sequenced was peripheral blood. These receptors were taken from a middle-aged man with primary liver carcinoma and hepatitis B virus infection.

Comment on this clonotype: This may arise from a read error, as a much more abundant clone is one base away. V and J are TRBV2 and TRBJ1-2; TRBD1 is a possible D gene (5 bases). Germline lookup yields CDR1 SNHLY and CDR2 FYNNEI. Trimming removed 10 bases at V and 8 bases at J, with 23 bases between. The CDR3 spans 14 residues. The CDR3 spells CAIVRDLGRLGYTF. The CDR3, as DNA: TGTGCCATTGTCAGGGACCTGGGCCGCCTCGGCTACACCTTC.

Points on this clonotype: This may be a read error, as it is one base from a much larger clone. The chain is built from TRBV11-2 and TRBJ2-1, with D unresolved. The V gene lost 7 bases and the J gene lost 7 bases, with 17 bases spanning the gap. The CDR3 runs to 14 residues. Germline assignment: CDR1 SGHAT and CDR2 FQNNGV. The CDR3 DNA reads as TGTGCCAGCATCCTCCTTAGCCGAGGAAATGAGCAGTTCTTC. Protein: CASILLSRGNEQFF.

The V call is TRBV4-1, the J call TRBJ2-3; perhaps TRBD2 as D (5 bases). CDR1 and CDR2 from the germline V gene are MGHRA and YSYEKL. Trimming took off 1 base at V and 7 bases at J, with 9 bases between the two ends. The CDR3 is 13 residues long. CDR3 sequence (DNA): TGCGCCAGCAGCCAAGGGACTCAGAATACGCAGTATTTT. Its protein is CASSQGTQNTQYF.

This clonotype was observed a handful of times. This sequence joins TRBV29-1 and TRBJ2-1; possible D gene TRBD1, 5 bases. Germline V gene data show CDR1 as SQVTM and CDR2 as ANQGSEA. V dropped 5 bases and J dropped 7 bases, with 9 bases sitting between them. The CDR3 runs 11 residues. CDR3 protein: CSVPDRNEQFF. The CDR3 DNA follows: TGCAGCGTTCCAGACAGAAATGAGCAGTTCTTC.

The gene calls are TRBV6-1 and TRBJ2-3; 8 bases line up with TRBD2. Germline trimming cut 5 bases from V and 4 bases from J; bases unmatched to any gene: 17. Germline V gene lookup returns CDR1 MNHNS and CDR2 SASEGT. The CDR3 contains 18 residues. The CDR3 is CASSYSAKRETRADTQYF. CDR3 in DNA: TGTGCCAGCAGTTACTCTGCCAAGCGGGAGACGAGGGCAGATACGCAGTATTTT.

The genes are TRBV5-6 and TRBJ2-3, with D possibly TRBD2 on 6 matching bases. V was pared by 6 bases and J by 7 bases, with 12 bases between. The germline V gene encodes CDR1 SGHDT and CDR2 YYEEEE. The CDR3 is made up of 12 amino acids. DNA of the CDR3: TGTGCCAGCACCAGAGGGAGGAATACGCAGTATTTT. It yields the protein CASTRGRNTQYF.

Many counts were recorded for this clonotype. The gene calls are TRBV11-2 and TRBJ1-1; D possibly corresponds to TRBD1 (6 bases). Deletions cut 3 bases from V and 4 bases from J, with 12 bases between. The germline CDR1 and CDR2 sequences are SGHAT and FQNNGV. The CDR3 covers 14 residues. The CDR3 loop reads CASSFYGGPTEAFF. The CDR3 nucleotides read TGTGCCAGCAGCTTCTACGGGGGGCCCACTGAAGCTTTCTTT.

The chain employs TRBV5-1 and TRBJ2-2; D might be TRBD1 (5 bases). V was clipped by 4 bases and J by 1 base, with 11 bases between them. The CDR3 covers 15 residues. Germline loops: CDR1 SGHRS, CDR2 YFSETQ. This CDR3 reads CASSPDRQNTGELFF. DNA of the CDR3: TGCGCCAGCAGCCCCGACAGACAGAACACCGGGGAGCTGTTTTTT. The full variable domain, in which reference TRBV5-1 and TRBJ2-2 provide the parts outside the CDR3, is KAGVTQTPRYLIKTRGQQVTLSCSPISGHRSVSWYQQTPGQGLQFLFEYFSETQRNKGNFPGRFSGRQFSNSRSEMNVSTLELGDSALYLCASSPDRQNTGELFFGEGSRLTVL.

The chain joins TRBV28 to TRBJ2-2; 11 bases are a match to TRBD2. The length of the CDR3 is 21 residues. V dropped 2 bases and J dropped 0; count of bases not matched to a gene: 14. CDR1 is MDHEN, CDR2 SYDVKM, per germline. CDR3 bases: TGTGCCAGCAGTTTAGATAGACTAGCGGGACTGGGGGACTCGAACACCGGGGAGCTGTTTTTT. Residues: CASSLDRLAGLGDSNTGELFF.

This clonotype has more than one count but fewer than ten. The genes are TRBV6-6 and TRBJ1-4, with 7 bases that match TRBD1. CDR1 is MNHNY and CDR2 is SVGAGI in the germline V gene (reference sequence). This CDR3 contains 17 residues. The J segment lost 7 bases and the V segment lost 5 bases, leaving 16 bases of the junction unmatched. CDR3: CASSGTVNIPGGEKLFF. For the CDR3, the DNA is TGTGCCAGCAGTGGGACAGTAAATATCCCGGGAGGTGAAAAACTGTTTTTT.

This clonotype was observed a single time. One junction end disagrees with the germline gene, perhaps due to a read error. This sequence joins TRBV11-2 and TRBJ2-6, with 12 bases lining up with TRBD2. Germline lookup yields CDR1 SGHAT and CDR2 FQNNGV. This CDR3 is built from 19 residues. The CDR3 protein is CASSFHIGLAGTGANALTF. In DNA, the CDR3 is TGTGCCAGCAGCTTCCATATTGGACTAGCGGGGACTGGGGCCAACGCCCTGACTTTC. The full variable domain, in which reference TRBV11-2 and TRBJ2-6 provide the parts outside the CDR3, is EAGVAQSPRYKIIEKRQSVAFWCNPISGHATLYWYQQILGQGPKLLIQFQNNGVVDDSQLPKDRFSAERLKGVDSTLKIQPAKLEDSAVYLCASSFHIGLAGTGANALTFGAGSRLTVL.

This clonotype was recorded many times. V and J are TRBV12-3 or TRBV12-4 and TRBJ2-1; D ambiguous. CDR3 size: 15 residues. Trimming took 5 bases from V and 0 from J, leaving 11 bases between them. The CDR3 nucleotides read TGTGCCAGCAGTGGAACTATTCCCTCCTACAATGAGCAGTTCTTC. As protein: CASSGTIPSYNEQFF.

This clonotype was recorded a few times. An end of the junction differs from the germline gene, which may be a read error. The V and J genes are TRBV11-2 and TRBJ2-7; the match to TRBD2 covers 7 bases. Germline CDR1 SGHAT, CDR2 FQNNGV. The CDR3 totals 13 residues. As DNA, the CDR3 is TGTGCCAGCAGTAGGGAGGGCCCTTACGAGCAGTCCTTC. It is translated as CASSREGPYEQSF.

The sample holds many counts of this clonotype. V gene TRBV11-2 combines with J gene TRBJ2-5, with D hard to call. Trimming removed 1 base from V and 4 bases from J, with 7 bases in between. Germline V gives CDR1 SGHAT, CDR2 FQNNGV. The CDR3 loop spans 13 amino acids. CDR3 amino acids: CASSLGFRETQYF. In DNA, the CDR3 is TGTGCCAGCAGCTTAGGGTTCCGAGAGACCCAGTACTTC.

On this clonotype: Germline and junction disagree at one end, which may indicate a read error. This rearrangement joins TRBV11-1 to TRBJ2-5; tentatively, D is TRBD1 or TRBD2 (6 bases each). CDR3 length: 14 residues. Per germline, CDR1 SGHAT and CDR2 FQDESV (reference sequence). The CDR3 sequence: CACRWRTGGETQYF. CDR3 DNA: TGTGCCTGCAGATGGCGGACCGGGGGCGAGACCCAGTACTTC.